The 4 T cell receptor beta chains reported below all come from one sample, sequenced in a study of shared clonotypes between healthy human individuals. The table came from immunoSEQ multiplex PCR; TCRdb's copy has only in-frame clones and leaves some out. The data show 2 million to 2.5 million clones, roughly 93% seen once. The sequencing sample was made of naive CD4+ T cells from PBMCs. Subset defined: CD45RA+ positively selected. The receptors here all came from a man in his late teens or twenties in good health. Some clones in this sample may be carry-over from other donors' samples.

On this clone: The same CDR3 is also encoded by other DNA sequences in this sample. The chain recombines TRBV5-1 with TRBJ2-7; 7 positions agree with TRBD1. The CDR3 length is 14 residues. V shed 0 bases, J shed 3 bases, and the junction held 3 bases outside the gene matches. Germline values: CDR1 SGHRS, CDR2 YFSETQ. The CDR3 loop reads CASSLVRGRYEQYF. CDR3 bases: TGCGCCAGCAGCTTGGTTAGGGGGCGCTACGAGCAGTACTTC. The full variable domain, with the rest looked up from reference TRBV5-1 and TRBJ2-7, is KAGVTQTPRYLIKTRGQQVTLSCSPISGHRSVSWYQQTPGQGLQFLFEYFSETQRNKGNFPGRFSGRQFSNSRSEMNVSTLELGDSALYLCASSLVRGRYEQYFGPGTRLTVT.

For this clone: The sample has other DNA sequences that encode this CDR3 too. This sequence joins TRBV5-6 and TRBJ1-2; perhaps TRBD1 as D (6 bases). V was trimmed by 1 base and J by 8 bases, leaving 12 bases between them. The CDR3 loop spans 13 amino acids. Germline loops: CDR1 SGHDT, CDR2 YYEEEE. This CDR3 is CASSLSRGGGYTF. CDR3 DNA sequence: TGTGCCAGCAGCTTGAGCAGGGGCGGCGGCTACACCTTC.

The chain combines TRBV4-1 with TRBJ1-5; TRBD1 is a possible D gene (6 bases). Trimming shortened V by 2 bases and J by 6 bases, and 8 bases separated the two germline ends. The germline V gene encodes CDR1 MGHRA and CDR2 YSYEKL. The CDR3 is made up of 13 amino acids. The CDR3 DNA reads as TGCGCCAGCAGCCAAAACAGGGCTCAGCCCCAGCATTTT. It translates to CASSQNRAQPQHF.

The CDR3 protein is CASSSKSGTGPDTQYF. The CDR3 DNA is TGTGCCAGCAGCTCAAAATCCGGGACAGGGCCAGATACGCAGTATTTT. The V and J genes are TRBV11-1 and TRBJ2-3, with 9 bases aligning to TRBD1. With 4 bases clipped from V and 4 bases from J, the junction kept 9 bases outside the gene matches. Germline V gene sequence: CDR1 SGHAT, CDR2 FQDESV (reference sequence). The CDR3 contains 16 residues.